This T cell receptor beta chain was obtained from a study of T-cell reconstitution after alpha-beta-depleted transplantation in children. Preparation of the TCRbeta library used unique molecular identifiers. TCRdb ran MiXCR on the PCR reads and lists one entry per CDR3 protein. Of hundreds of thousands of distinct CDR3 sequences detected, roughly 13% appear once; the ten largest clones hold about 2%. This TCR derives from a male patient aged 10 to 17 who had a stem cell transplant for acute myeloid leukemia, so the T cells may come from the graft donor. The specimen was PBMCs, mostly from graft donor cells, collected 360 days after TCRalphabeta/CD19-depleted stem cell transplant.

The CDR3 DNA reads TGTGCCAGCAGTTTACGACAGGGTCGGCCTCCAGGGCCCTCCTACAATGAGCAGTTCTTC. Translated: CASSLRQGRPPGPSYNEQFF. V and J are TRBV27 and TRBJ2-1; 7 bases are a match to TRBD1. J gave up 0 bases and V 2 bases, and 16 bases lay outside the gene matches. The germline V gene has CDR1 MNHEY and CDR2 SMNVEV (reference sequence). The CDR3 length is 20 residues.